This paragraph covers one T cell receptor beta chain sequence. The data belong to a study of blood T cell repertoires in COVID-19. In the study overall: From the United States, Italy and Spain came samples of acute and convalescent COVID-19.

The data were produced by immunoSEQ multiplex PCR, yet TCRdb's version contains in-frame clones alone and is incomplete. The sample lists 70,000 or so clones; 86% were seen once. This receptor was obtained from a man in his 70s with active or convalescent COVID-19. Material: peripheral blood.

CDR3 coding DNA: TGCAGTGCTAGTGAGACTAGCGGTTCCTACGAGCAGTACTTC. Protein product: CSASETSGSYEQYF. The V and J genes are TRBV20-1 and TRBJ2-7; TRBD2 aligns across 9 bases. Germline V gene data show CDR1 as DFQATT and CDR2 as SNEGSKA (reference sequence). Germline trimming cut 3 bases from V and 1 base from J; bases unmatched to any gene: 4. The CDR3 extends over 14 amino acids.